This T cell receptor beta chain was profiled in a study of T-cell reconstitution after alpha-beta-depleted transplantation in children. Molecular barcoding with unique molecular identifiers was used for the TCRbeta library. TCRdb re-derived calls from the PCR reads in MiXCR, one entry per CDR3 protein. The sample has 90,000 to 130,000 distinct CDR3 sequences, about a tenth seen once; the top ten hold 6.5% to 9.5%. This clonotype was counted at least ten times. CDR3 length: 16 residues. V trimming: 6 bases; J trimming: 8 bases; junction bases outside the gene matches: 8. CDR1 and CDR2 (germline): KGHDR, SFDVKD.

The starting material was PBMCs from the stem cell graft donor, obtained from the stem cell graft. J is TRBJ2-1 and V is TRBV24-1, with 14 bases identical to TRBD2. This receptor was taken from a human donor who donated a stem cell graft to a child with acute lymphoblastic leukemia. Written as DNA, the CDR3 is TGTGCCACCAGTTCCGGGACTAGCGGGAGTTTCTATGAGCAGTTCTTC. Its protein is CATSSGTSGSFYEQFF.